What follows are 3 T cell receptor beta chains derived from one specimen sequenced in a study of blood T cell repertoires in COVID-19. The repertoire was sequenced with immunoSEQ multiplex PCR; TCRdb's copy has only in-frame clones and lacks some. The table lists more than 150,000 clones, about 88% of them singletons. Input material: peripheral blood. Receptors originate from a man aged 40-49 years with active or convalescent COVID-19.

This chain joins TRBV28 and TRBJ2-3; possible D gene TRBD1, 6 bases. The CDR3 spans 13 residues. Germline V CDR1 and CDR2: MDHEN, SYDVKM. V lost 5 bases, J lost 3 bases, and 9 bases lay in between. CDR3 loop: CASSRGGTDTQYF. The CDR3 nucleotides read TGTGCCAGCAGTAGAGGGGGTACAGATACGCAGTATTTT.

The rearrangement links TRBV7-6 to TRBJ1-5; weak D call: TRBD1 (5 bases). This CDR3 is built from 15 residues. V lost 5 bases to trimming and J lost 0 bases, with 11 bases between them. Germline V gene lookup returns CDR1 SGHVS and CDR2 FNYEAQ. The CDR3 nucleotides read TGTGCCAGCAGCCGTGGGGCAGATAGCAATCAGCCCCAGCATTTT. It is translated as CASSRGADSNQPQHF.

The chain employs TRBV19 and TRBJ2-4, with D perhaps matching TRBD2 (6 bases). The CDR3 length is 13 residues. The germline V gene encodes CDR1 LNHDA and CDR2 SQIVND (reference sequence). Trimming removed 6 bases from V and 1 base from J, with 7 bases in between. CDR3 residues: CASRGGAKNIQYF. The CDR3 nucleotides read TGTGCCAGTAGGGGGGGTGCCAAAAACATTCAGTACTTC.